One and the same sample provided the 26 T cell receptor beta chains below, sequenced in a study of T cells in Graves' hyperthyroidism and ophthalmopathy. RNA transcripts yielded amplified TCR beta CDR3 regions. Carried out on the TCR CDR3, a first-round RT-PCR used the HTBI primer set. Each CDR3 protein gets one entry after TCRdb re-called the multiplex PCR reads with MiXCR. The table lists more than 300,000 distinct CDR3 sequences, about 18% of them singletons. Sequencing input: blood. Receptors were obtained from a young man with Graves' ophthalmopathy.

This clonotype was found many times. The chain carries TRBV2 and TRBJ2-7; D is possibly TRBD2 (5 bases). Germline lookup yields CDR1 SNHLY and CDR2 FYNNEI. Trimming pared 6 bases from V and 3 bases from J, leaving 9 bases between. The CDR3 runs to 12 residues. The CDR3 sequence is CASRLEGYEQYF. CDR3 in DNA: TGTGCCAGCAGGCTCGAGGGCTACGAGCAGTACTTC.

This clonotype was seen many times. The chain couples TRBV7-8 to TRBJ1-5; D is possibly TRBD1 (5 bases). Between the trimmed V and J ends, which lost 1 base and 4 bases, there was a span of 11 bases. Germline CDR1 and CDR2: SGHVS and FQNEAQ. This CDR3 contains 15 residues. CDR3 residues: CASSLGDQTNQPQHF. DNA of the CDR3: TGTGCCAGCAGCTTAGGGGACCAGACAAATCAGCCCCAGCATTTT.

This clonotype came up a few times. This chain joins TRBV11-2 and TRBJ2-7; 7 bases fit TRBD1. Per the germline V gene, CDR1 is SGHAT and CDR2 is FQNNGV. CDR3 size: 13 residues. V lost 3 bases and J lost 4; bases outside the gene matches: 3. Here the CDR3 DNA reads TGTGCCAGCAGCTTCTCAGGGGGATACGAGCAGTACTTC. Its translation: CASSFSGGYEQYF.

The V gene is TRBV14, the J gene TRBJ2-2; D gene uncertain. Deletions cut 3 bases from V and 7 bases from J, with 9 bases between. Germline loops: CDR1 SGHDN, CDR2 FVKESK. This CDR3 is built from 13 residues. This CDR3 is CASSQNIYGELFF. In DNA form, the CDR3 reads TGTGCCAGCAGCCAGAACATATACGGGGAGCTGTTTTTT.

This clonotype was recorded many times. The J gene is TRBJ1-1, the V gene TRBV13, with 9 bases that match TRBD1. V trimming: 3 bases; J trimming: 5 bases; junction bases outside the gene matches: 7. Germline CDR1 is PRHDT and CDR2 is FYEKMQ (reference sequence). CDR3 size: 15 residues. For the CDR3, the DNA is TGTGCCAGCAGCTTGGTGGACAGGGGCGGTACTGAAGCTTTCTTT. Its translation: CASSLVDRGGTEAFF.

This clonotype showed up many times. The J gene is TRBJ1-6, the V gene TRBV2; D perhaps matches TRBD1 (5 bases). CDR1 is SNHLY, CDR2 FYNNEI, per germline. The CDR3 is 15 residues long. V lost 3 bases, J lost 5 bases, and 11 bases lay in between. The CDR3 DNA sequence: TGTGCCAGCAGTGATTGGGCAGGGAATAATTCACCCCTCCACTTT. Translation gives CASSDWAGNNSPLHF.

This clonotype was seen a handful of times. This chain joins TRBV6-1 and TRBJ1-2; TRBD1 matches 7 bases. The CDR3 runs to 12 residues. Germline-derived CDR1 and CDR2 are MNHNS and SASEGT. V shed 11 bases, J shed 4 bases, and the junction held 7 bases outside the gene matches. DNA for the CDR3: TGTGCCGCCCGACAGGGTGGCTATGGCTACACCTTC. It yields the protein CAARQGGYGYTF.

This clonotype was seen only a few times. CDR3 bases: TGTGCCAGCAGGGGGGACAGGGGGTTGGTGGTCGACGAGCAGTACTTC. Translating gives CASRGDRGLVVDEQYF. The chain combines TRBV25-1 with TRBJ2-7; TRBD1 agrees at 11 bases. The V gene end was trimmed by 6 bases and the J gene end by 5 bases; junction bases not matched to a gene: 12. CDR3 length equals 16 residues. Germline values: CDR1 MGHDK, CDR2 SYGVNS.

CDR3 nucleotides: TGTGCCACCAGCAGAGATCCCCAGAATGAAAAACTGTTTTTT. It encodes CATSRDPQNEKLFF. J is TRBJ1-4 and V is TRBV15, with D hard to call. V lost 0 bases to trimming and J lost 5 bases, with 7 bases between them. The germline V gene encodes CDR1 LNHNV and CDR2 YYDKDF (reference sequence). This CDR3 has 14 residues.

The J gene is TRBJ2-7, the V gene TRBV3-1; 8 bases are a match to TRBD2. The V gene end was trimmed by 1 base and the J gene end by 7 bases; junction bases not matched to a gene: 3. CDR1 and CDR2 from the germline V gene are LGHDT and YNNKEL (reference sequence). There are 13 residues in the CDR3. The CDR3 DNA sequence: TGTGCCAGCAGCCAAGTTCGGGGGGGGGAGCAGTACTTC. Protein: CASSQVRGGEQYF.

The rearrangement uses TRBV15 and TRBJ1-5; TRBD1 agrees at 7 bases. The germline V gene has CDR1 LNHNV and CDR2 YYDKDF (reference sequence). V lost 2 bases to trimming and J lost 3 bases; unmatched junction nucleotides: 13. CDR3 size: 18 residues. The chain's CDR3 is CATSRNTLETGSNQPQHF. The CDR3, as DNA: TGTGCCACCAGCAGAAACACTCTTGAGACAGGGTCCAATCAGCCCCAGCATTTT.

The chain employs TRBV5-4 and TRBJ1-5; the match to TRBD1 covers 10 bases. Per the germline V gene, CDR1 is SGHNT and CDR2 is YYREEE (reference sequence). After removal of 2 bases from V and 6 bases from J, the junction contained 8 bases not matched to a gene. This CDR3 spans 16 amino acids. The CDR3 region is CASSLGGTGVTQPQHF. CDR3 nucleotide sequence: TGTGCCAGCAGCTTAGGGGGGACAGGGGTTACTCAGCCCCAGCATTTT.

This clonotype has just a few counts. This chain joins TRBV14 and TRBJ1-1; D ambiguous. Germline CDR1 and CDR2: SGHDN and FVKESK. Trimming stripped 0 bases from V and 0 bases from J, with 11 bases between. The CDR3 extends over 16 amino acids. The CDR3 DNA reads as TGTGCCAGCAGCCAAGATTTAAGAGGGTTGAACACTGAAGCTTTCTTT. This gives the protein CASSQDLRGLNTEAFF.

This clonotype was found a few times. The chain joins TRBV7-6 to TRBJ1-1; possible D gene TRBD1, 5 bases. Trimming left V 4 bases short and J 4 bases short, with 13 bases between. The CDR3 covers 14 residues. CDR1 and CDR2 (germline): SGHVS, FNYEAQ. CDR3 coding DNA: TGTGCCAGCAGCTCCCGGGGGGGGAGCACTGAAGCTTTCTTT. The encoded protein is CASSSRGGSTEAFF. Variable domain in full (rest from reference TRBV7-6 and TRBJ1-1): GAGVSQSPRYKVTKRGQDVALRCDPISGHVSLYWYRQALGQGPEFLTYFNYEAQQDKSGLPNDRFSAERPEGSISTLTIQRTEQRDSAMYRCASSSRGGSTEAFFGQGTRLTVV.

This clonotype occurred many times. This chain joins TRBV7-7 and TRBJ2-7; 7 nucleotides match TRBD1. From germline, CDR1 is SSHAT and CDR2 FNYEAQ (reference sequence). Losses at the gene ends were 6 bases for V and 1 base for J; bases not matched to a gene: 12. CDR3 size: 16 residues. Here the CDR3 DNA reads TGTGCCAGCAGACCTACGGACAGGTTCTCTTCCTACGAGCAGTACTTC. Protein product: CASRPTDRFSSYEQYF.

In its sample, this clonotype was seen a few times. V is TRBV20-1 and J is TRBJ1-1; D not resolved. From germline, CDR1 is DFQATT and CDR2 SNEGSKA (reference sequence). The ends were cut back, 4 bases at V and 5 bases at J, with 5 bases in the middle. The CDR3 totals 10 residues. The CDR3 reads CSATDTEAFF. The CDR3 bases are TGCAGTGCTACCGATACTGAAGCTTTCTTT.

This clonotype was observed a few times. CDR3 DNA: TGTGCCAGCAGCTTGCCAGGGGAGAACACTGAAGCTTTCTTT. Encoded protein: CASSLPGENTEAFF. The rearrangement uses TRBV5-4 and TRBJ1-1, with TRBD1 as a possible D gene (6 bases). Looked up from germline, CDR1 is SGHNT and CDR2 is YYREEE (reference sequence). The CDR3 length is 14 residues. Trimming left V 1 base short and J 1 base short, with 8 bases between.

This clonotype was recorded a few times. The chain has TRBV27 and TRBJ1-4; perhaps TRBD1 as D (5 bases). The CDR3 contains 15 residues. CDR1 and CDR2 (germline): MNHEY, SMNVEV (reference sequence). Trimming cost V 5 bases and J 3 bases, with 13 bases left between them. The CDR3 reads CASSTPGRSNEKLFF. The CDR3 DNA is TGTGCCAGCAGTACCCCGGGACGGTCTAATGAAAAACTGTTTTTT. Complete variable domain (other parts from reference TRBV27 and TRBJ1-4): EAQVTQNPRYLITVTGKKLTVTCSQNMNHEYMSWYRQDPGLGLRQIYYSMNVEVTDKGDVPEGYKVSRKEKRNFPLILESPSPNQTSLYFCASSTPGRSNEKLFFGSGTQLSVL.

The CDR3 coding sequence is TGTGCCAGCAGCTTAAGGGGGCCGTGGACAGCTAATTCACCCCTCCACTTT. This codes for CASSLRGPWTANSPLHF. The chain couples TRBV5-5 to TRBJ1-6; 7 positions agree with TRBD1. J lost 6 bases, V lost 2 bases, and 11 bases had no gene match. Germline CDR1 reads SGHKS; CDR2 reads YYEKEE (reference sequence). The CDR3 has 17 amino acids.

This clonotype was seen repeatedly, ten times or more. The chain employs TRBV7-3 and TRBJ2-3; TRBD2 agrees at 11 bases. The CDR3 is 17 amino acids. Germline V gene sequence: CDR1 SGHTA, CDR2 FQGTGA. V was pared by 5 bases and J by 3 bases, with 10 bases of the junction left unmatched. CDR3 in DNA: TGTGCCAGCAGCCGCACCGCTAGCGGGGGGAGGACAGATACGCAGTATTTT. Protein: CASSRTASGGRTDTQYF.

This clonotype was seen a few times. The J gene is TRBJ2-2, the V gene TRBV29-1, with D possibly TRBD2 on 7 matching bases. The germline gives CDR1 SQVTM, CDR2 ANQGSEA. The CDR3 runs to 15 residues. The V end was cut by 5 bases, the J end by 3 bases, with 16 bases between. The CDR3 reads CSVNGYGGHTGELFF. In DNA form, the CDR3 reads TGCAGCGTTAACGGGTACGGGGGGCACACCGGGGAGCTGTTTTTT.

The V and J genes are TRBV2 and TRBJ2-3, with 9 positions matching TRBD1. The CDR3 spans 16 residues. Trimming took 5 bases from V and 6 from J; bases not matched to a gene: 12. Germline assignment: CDR1 SNHLY and CDR2 FYNNEI. The CDR3 bases are TGTGCCAGCAGTTATATGGACAGGGGCGTGGGTGATACGCAGTATTTT. Translating it yields CASSYMDRGVGDTQYF.

This clonotype was recorded many times. The gene calls are TRBV3-1 and TRBJ2-2; D remains unclear. The CDR3 contains 17 residues. Looked up from germline, CDR1 is LGHDT and CDR2 is YNNKEL (reference sequence). V dropped 2 bases and J dropped 2 bases, with 15 bases sitting between them. The CDR3 sequence is CASSQTAISYNTGELFF. In nucleotides, the CDR3 is TGTGCCAGCAGCCAAACGGCAATTAGTTACAACACCGGGGAGCTGTTTTTT.

This clonotype was seen at least ten times. This sequence joins TRBV9 and TRBJ1-4; 7 nucleotides agree with TRBD1. The CDR3 covers 15 residues. V lost 4 bases to trimming and J lost 5 bases; unmatched junction nucleotides: 8. Germline loops: CDR1 SGDLS, CDR2 YYNGEE. CDR3 protein: CASSLTGTVNEKLFF. The CDR3 coding sequence is TGTGCCAGCAGCCTCACCGGGACAGTCAATGAAAAACTGTTTTTT.

The chain links TRBV24-1 to TRBJ2-5; D is perhaps TRBD2 (5 bases). This CDR3 comprises 14 residues. From germline, CDR1 is KGHDR and CDR2 SFDVKD. The V gene lost 9 bases and the J gene lost 2 bases, with 15 bases spanning the gap. The CDR3 loop reads CATGETSPQETQYF. In nucleotides, the CDR3 is TGTGCCACCGGGGAGACGAGTCCGCAAGAGACCCAGTACTTC.

This clonotype was detected ten times or more. The gene calls are TRBV12-3 or TRBV12-4 and TRBJ2-3; the D gene is possibly TRBD2 (5 bases). The CDR3 totals 16 residues. Between the trimmed V and J ends, which lost 2 bases and 6 bases, there was a span of 18 bases. The CDR3 DNA follows: TGTGCCAGCAGTTTATCCGGACTCAGGCAGGCGGATACGCAGTATTTT. Translated: CASSLSGLRQADTQYF.